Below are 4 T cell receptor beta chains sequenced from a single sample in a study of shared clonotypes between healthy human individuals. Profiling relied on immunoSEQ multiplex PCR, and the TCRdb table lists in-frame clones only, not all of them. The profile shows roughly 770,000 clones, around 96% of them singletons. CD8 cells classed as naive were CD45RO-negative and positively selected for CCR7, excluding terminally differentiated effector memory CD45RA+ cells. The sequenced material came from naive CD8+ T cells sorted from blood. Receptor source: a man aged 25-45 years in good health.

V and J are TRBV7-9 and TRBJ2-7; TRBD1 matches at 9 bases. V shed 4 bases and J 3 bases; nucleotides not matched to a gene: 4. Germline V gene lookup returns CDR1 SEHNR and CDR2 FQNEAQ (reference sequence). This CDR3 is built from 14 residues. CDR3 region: CASSSGQGGYEQYF. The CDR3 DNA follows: TGTGCCAGCAGCTCGGGACAGGGCGGCTACGAGCAGTACTTC.

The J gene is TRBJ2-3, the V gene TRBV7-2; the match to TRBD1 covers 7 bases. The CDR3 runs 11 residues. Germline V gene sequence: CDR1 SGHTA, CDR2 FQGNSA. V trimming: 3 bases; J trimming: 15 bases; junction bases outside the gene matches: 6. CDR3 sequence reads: CASSFGTASYF. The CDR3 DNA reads TGTGCCAGCAGCTTCGGGACAGCTTCATATTTT.

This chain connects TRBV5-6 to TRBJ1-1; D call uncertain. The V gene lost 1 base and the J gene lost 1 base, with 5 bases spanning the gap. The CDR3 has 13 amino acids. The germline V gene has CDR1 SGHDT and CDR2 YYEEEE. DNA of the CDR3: TGTGCCAGCAGCTTGACACAGAACACTGAAGCTTTCTTT. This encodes CASSLTQNTEAFF.

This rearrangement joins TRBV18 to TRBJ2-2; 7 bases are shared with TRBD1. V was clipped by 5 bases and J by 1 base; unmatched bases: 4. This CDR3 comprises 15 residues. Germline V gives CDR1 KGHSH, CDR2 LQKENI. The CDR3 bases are TGTGCCAGCTCAATCGGGACAGTGAACACCGGGGAGCTGTTTTTT. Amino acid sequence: CASSIGTVNTGELFF.